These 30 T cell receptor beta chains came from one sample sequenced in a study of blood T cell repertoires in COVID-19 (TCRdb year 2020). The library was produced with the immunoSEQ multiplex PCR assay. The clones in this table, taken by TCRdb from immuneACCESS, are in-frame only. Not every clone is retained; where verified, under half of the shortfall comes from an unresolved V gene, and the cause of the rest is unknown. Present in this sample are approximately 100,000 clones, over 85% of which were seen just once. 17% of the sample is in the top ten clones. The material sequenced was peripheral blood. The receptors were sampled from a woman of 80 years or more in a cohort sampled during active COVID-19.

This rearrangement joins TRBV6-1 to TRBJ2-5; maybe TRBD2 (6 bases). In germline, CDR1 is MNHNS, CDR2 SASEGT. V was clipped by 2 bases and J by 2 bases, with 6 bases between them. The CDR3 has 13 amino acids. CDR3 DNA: TGTGCCAGCAGTGAACGGGAGCAAGAGACCCAGTACTTC. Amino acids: CASSEREQETQYF.

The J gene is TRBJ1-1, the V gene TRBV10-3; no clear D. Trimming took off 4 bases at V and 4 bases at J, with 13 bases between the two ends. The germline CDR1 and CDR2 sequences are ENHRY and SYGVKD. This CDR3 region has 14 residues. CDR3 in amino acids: CAISASGGTTEAFF. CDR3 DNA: TGTGCCATCAGTGCTTCGGGAGGAACCACTGAAGCTTTCTTT.

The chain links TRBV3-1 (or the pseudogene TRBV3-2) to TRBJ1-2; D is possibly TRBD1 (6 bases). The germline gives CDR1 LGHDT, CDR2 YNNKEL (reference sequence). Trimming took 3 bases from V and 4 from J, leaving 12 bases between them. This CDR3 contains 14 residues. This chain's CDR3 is CASSHGSTGYGYTF. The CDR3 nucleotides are TGTGCCAGCAGCCACGGCTCGACAGGCTATGGCTACACCTTC.

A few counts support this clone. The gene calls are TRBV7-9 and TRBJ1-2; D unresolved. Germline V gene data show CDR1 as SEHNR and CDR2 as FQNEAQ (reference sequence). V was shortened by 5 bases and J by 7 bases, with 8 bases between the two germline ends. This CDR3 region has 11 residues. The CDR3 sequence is CASSDRGGYTF. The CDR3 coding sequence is TGTGCCAGCAGCGACCGGGGTGGCTACACCTTC. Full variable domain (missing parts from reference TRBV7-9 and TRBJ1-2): DTGVSQNPRHKITKRGQNVTFRCDPISEHNRLYWYRQTLGQGPEFLTYFQNEAQLEKSRLLSDRFSAERPKGSFSTLEIQRTEQGDSAMYLCASSDRGGYTFGSGTRLTVV.

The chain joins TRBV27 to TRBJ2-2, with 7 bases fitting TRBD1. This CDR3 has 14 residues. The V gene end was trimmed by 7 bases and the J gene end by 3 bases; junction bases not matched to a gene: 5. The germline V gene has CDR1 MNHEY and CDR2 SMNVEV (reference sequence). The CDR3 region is CASNNQGDTGELFF. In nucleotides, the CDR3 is TGTGCCAGCAATAACCAGGGGGACACCGGGGAGCTGTTTTTT.

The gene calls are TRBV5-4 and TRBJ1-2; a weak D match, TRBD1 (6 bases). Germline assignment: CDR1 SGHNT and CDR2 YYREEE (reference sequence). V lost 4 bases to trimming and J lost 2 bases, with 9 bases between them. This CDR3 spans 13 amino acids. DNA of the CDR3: TGTGCCAGCAGCACCACAGGGAACTATGGCTACACCTTC. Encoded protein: CASSTTGNYGYTF. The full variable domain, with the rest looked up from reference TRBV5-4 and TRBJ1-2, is ETGVTQSPTHLIKTRGQQVTLRCSSQSGHNTVSWYQQALGQGPQFIFQYYREEENGRGNFPPRFSGLQFPNYSSELNVNALELDDSALYLCASSTTGNYGYTFGSGTRLTVV.

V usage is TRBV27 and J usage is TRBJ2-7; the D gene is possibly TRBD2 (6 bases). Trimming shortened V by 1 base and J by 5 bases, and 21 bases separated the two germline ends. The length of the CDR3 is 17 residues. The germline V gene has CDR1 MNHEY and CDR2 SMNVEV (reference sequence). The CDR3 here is CASSLFGGTHGSHEQYF. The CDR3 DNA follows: TGTGCCAGCAGTTTATTTGGCGGGACCCATGGTAGCCACGAGCAGTACTTC.

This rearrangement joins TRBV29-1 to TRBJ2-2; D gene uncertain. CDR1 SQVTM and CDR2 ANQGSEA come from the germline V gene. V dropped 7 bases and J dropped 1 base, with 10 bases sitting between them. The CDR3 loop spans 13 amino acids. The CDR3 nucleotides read TGCAGCGCTAGGCAGGAGAACACCGGGGAGCTGTTTTTT. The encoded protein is CSARQENTGELFF.

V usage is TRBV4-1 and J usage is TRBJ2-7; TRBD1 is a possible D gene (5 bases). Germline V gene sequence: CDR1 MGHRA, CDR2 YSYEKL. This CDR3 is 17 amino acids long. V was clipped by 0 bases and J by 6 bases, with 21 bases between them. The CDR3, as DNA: TGCGCCAGCAGCCAAGATGTGCCTATTGGTGGGGCCCTCGAGCAGTACTTC. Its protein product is CASSQDVPIGGALEQYF.

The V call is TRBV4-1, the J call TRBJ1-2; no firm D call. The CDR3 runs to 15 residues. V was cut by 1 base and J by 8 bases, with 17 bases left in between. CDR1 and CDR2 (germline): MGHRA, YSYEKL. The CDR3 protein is CASSQALGPSVGYTF. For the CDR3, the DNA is TGCGCCAGCAGCCAAGCTCTTGGGCCGTCCGTCGGCTACACCTTC.

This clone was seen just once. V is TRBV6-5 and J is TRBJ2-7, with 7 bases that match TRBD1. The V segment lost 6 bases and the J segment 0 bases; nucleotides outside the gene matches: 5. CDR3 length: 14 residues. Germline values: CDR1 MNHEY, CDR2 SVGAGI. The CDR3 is CASSPGQSSYEQYF. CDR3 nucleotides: TGTGCCAGCAGCCCGGGACAGAGCTCCTACGAGCAGTACTTC.

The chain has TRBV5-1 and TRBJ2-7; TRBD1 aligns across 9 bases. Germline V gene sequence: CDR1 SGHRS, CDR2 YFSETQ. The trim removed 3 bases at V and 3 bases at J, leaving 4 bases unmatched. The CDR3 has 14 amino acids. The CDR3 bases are TGCGCCAGCAGCTCCGGGACAGGGAACTACGAGCAGTACTTC. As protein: CASSSGTGNYEQYF.

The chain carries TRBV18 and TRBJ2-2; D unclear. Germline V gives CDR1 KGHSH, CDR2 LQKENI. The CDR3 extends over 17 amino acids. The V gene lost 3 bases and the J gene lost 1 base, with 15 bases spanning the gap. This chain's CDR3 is CASSPVRLSGNTGELFF. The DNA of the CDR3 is TGTGCCAGCTCACCCGTCCGCCTCTCGGGGAACACCGGGGAGCTGTTTTTT.

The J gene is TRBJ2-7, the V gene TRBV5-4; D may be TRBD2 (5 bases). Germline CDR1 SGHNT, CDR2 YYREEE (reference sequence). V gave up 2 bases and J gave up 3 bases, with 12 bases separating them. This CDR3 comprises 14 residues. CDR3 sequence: CASSFPDGNYEQYF. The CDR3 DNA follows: TGTGCCAGCAGCTTCCCGGACGGGAACTACGAGCAGTACTTC.

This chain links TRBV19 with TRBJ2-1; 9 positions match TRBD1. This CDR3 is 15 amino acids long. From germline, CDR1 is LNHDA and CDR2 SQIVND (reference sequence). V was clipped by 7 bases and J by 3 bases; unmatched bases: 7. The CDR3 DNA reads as TGTGCCAGTACCAGAGACAGGGGGAGCTACAATGAGCAGTTCTTC. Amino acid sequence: CASTRDRGSYNEQFF.

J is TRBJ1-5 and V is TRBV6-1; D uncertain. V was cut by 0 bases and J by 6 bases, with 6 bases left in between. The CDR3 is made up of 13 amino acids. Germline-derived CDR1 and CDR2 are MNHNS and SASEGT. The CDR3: CASSEALGQPQHF. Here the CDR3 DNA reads TGTGCCAGCAGTGAAGCGCTCGGTCAGCCCCAGCATTTT.

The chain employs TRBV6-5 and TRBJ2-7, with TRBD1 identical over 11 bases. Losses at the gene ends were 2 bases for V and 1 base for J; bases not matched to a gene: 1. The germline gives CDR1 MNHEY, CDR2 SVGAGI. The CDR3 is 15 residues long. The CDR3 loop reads CASSYRDRGSYEQYF. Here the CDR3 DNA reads TGTGCCAGCAGTTACCGGGACAGGGGGTCCTACGAGCAGTACTTC.

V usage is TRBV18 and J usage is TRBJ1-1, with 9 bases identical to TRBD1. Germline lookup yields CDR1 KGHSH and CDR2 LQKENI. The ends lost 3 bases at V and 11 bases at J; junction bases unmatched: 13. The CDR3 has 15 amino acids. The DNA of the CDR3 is TGTGCCAGCTCACCCCCGGGACAGGGAGGCTTCGCGGCTTTCTTT. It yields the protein CASSPPGQGGFAAFF.

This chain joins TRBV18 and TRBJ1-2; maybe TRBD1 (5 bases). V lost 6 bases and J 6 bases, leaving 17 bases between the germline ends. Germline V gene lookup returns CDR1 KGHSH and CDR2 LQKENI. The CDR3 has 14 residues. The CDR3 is CASSPGGSLDGYTF. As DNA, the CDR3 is TGTGCCAGCTCTCCGGGGGGGTCGCTAGATGGCTACACCTTC.

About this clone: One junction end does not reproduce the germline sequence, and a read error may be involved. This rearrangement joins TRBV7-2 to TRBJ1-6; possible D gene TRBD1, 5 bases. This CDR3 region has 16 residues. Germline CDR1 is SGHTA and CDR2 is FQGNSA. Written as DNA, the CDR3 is TGTGCCAGCAGCTCCCAGGACCCTAGGGGTAGTTCACCCTTCCACTTT. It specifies CASSSQDPRGSSPFHF.

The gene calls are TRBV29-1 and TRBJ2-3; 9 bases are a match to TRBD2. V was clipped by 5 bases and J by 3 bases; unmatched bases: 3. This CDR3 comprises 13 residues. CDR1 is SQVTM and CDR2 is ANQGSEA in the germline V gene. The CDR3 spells CSVQSGGTDTQYF. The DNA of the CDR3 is TGCAGCGTTCAAAGCGGGGGGACAGATACGCAGTATTTT.

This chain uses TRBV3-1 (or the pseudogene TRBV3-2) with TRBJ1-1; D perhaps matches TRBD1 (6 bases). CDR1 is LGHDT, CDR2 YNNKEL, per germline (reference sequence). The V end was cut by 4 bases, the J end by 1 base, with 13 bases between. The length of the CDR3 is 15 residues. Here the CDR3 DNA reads TGTGCCAGCAGCCTAAGGGGGGGCGCGAACACTGAAGCTTTCTTT. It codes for CASSLRGGANTEAFF.

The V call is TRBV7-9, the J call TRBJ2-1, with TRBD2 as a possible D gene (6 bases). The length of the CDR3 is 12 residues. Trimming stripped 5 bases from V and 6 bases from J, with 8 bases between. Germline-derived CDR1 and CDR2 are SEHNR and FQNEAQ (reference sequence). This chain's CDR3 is CASSAEGNEQFF. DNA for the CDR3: TGTGCCAGCAGCGCGGAGGGCAATGAGCAGTTCTTC.

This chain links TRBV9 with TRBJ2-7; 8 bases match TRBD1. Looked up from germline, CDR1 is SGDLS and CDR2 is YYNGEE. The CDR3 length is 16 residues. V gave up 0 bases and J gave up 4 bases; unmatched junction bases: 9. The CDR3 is CASSVVWDRKGYEQYF. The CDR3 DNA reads TGTGCCAGCAGCGTAGTATGGGACAGGAAGGGTTACGAGCAGTACTTC.

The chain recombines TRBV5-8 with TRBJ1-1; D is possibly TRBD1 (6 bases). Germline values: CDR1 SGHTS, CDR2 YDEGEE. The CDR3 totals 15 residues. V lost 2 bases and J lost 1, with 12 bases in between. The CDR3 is CASSFDDRPNTEAFF. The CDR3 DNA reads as TGTGCCAGCAGCTTCGACGACAGGCCGAACACTGAAGCTTTCTTT.

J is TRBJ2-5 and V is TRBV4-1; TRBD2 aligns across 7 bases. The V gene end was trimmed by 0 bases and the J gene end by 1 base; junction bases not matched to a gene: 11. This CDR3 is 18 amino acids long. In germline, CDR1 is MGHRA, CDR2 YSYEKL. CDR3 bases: TGCGCCAGCAGCCAAGATTATCCCAGCGGGGCCTTCCAAGAGACCCAGTACTTC. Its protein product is CASSQDYPSGAFQETQYF.

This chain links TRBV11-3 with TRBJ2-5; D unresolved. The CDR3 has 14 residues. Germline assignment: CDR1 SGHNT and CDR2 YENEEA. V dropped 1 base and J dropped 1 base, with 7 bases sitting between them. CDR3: CASSLGGAQETQYF. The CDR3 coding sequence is TGTGCCAGCAGCTTAGGAGGCGCCCAAGAGACCCAGTACTTC.

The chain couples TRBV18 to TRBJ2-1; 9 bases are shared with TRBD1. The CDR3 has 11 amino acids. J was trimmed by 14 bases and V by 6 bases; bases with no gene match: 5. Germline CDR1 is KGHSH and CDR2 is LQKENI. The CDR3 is CASSPGTGKFF. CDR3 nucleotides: TGTGCCAGCTCGCCCGGGACAGGGAAGTTCTTC.

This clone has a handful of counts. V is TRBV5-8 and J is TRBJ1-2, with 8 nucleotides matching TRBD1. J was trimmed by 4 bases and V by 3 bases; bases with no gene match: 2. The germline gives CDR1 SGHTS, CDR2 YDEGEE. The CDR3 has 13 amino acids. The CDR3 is CASSSTGGYGYTF. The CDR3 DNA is TGTGCCAGCAGCTCTACAGGGGGCTATGGCTACACCTTC.

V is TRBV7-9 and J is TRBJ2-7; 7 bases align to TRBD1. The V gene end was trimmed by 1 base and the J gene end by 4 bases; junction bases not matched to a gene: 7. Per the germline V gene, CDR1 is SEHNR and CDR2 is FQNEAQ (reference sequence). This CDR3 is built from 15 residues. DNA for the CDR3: TGTGCCAGCAGCTTAGGGGGACAGCCATCATACGAGCAGTACTTC. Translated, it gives CASSLGGQPSYEQYF.